Below are 10 T cell receptor beta chains sequenced from a single sample in a study of T-cell memory formation after mild COVID-19. TCRdb passed the 5' RACE reads through MiXCR, listing each CDR3 protein once. The sample includes hundreds of thousands of distinct CDR3 sequences, about 20% of them seen just once. The sample was PBMCs or a T cell subset sorted from them (not recorded which). The receptors here all came from an adult woman who had mild COVID-19 (a few samples of this study predate the infection). Cell type and time point are not known.

This clonotype appeared a few times. The V gene is TRBV27, the J gene TRBJ2-7, with TRBD1 matching over 11 bases. The J segment lost 6 bases and the V segment lost 3 bases, leaving 7 bases of the junction unmatched. Looked up from germline, CDR1 is MNHEY and CDR2 is SMNVEV (reference sequence). The CDR3 has 15 amino acids. The CDR3 loop reads CASSFIPGTGGEQYF. DNA for the CDR3: TGTGCCAGCAGTTTCATCCCCGGGACAGGGGGCGAGCAGTACTTC.

This clonotype was seen a few times. This chain uses TRBV20-1 with TRBJ2-5; TRBD1 is a possible D gene (6 bases). The CDR3 is made up of 13 amino acids. Germline CDR1 DFQATT, CDR2 SNEGSKA (reference sequence). Deletions cut 5 bases from V and 2 bases from J, with 12 bases between. CDR3 DNA: TGCAGTGCTCGACGGACAGCTCAAGAGACCCAGTACTTC. Its protein is CSARRTAQETQYF.

This clonotype appeared a few times. The chain combines TRBV5-1 with TRBJ1-2; TRBD1 agrees at 9 bases. J gave up 2 bases and V 3 bases, and 5 bases lay outside the gene matches. Per germline, CDR1 SGHRS and CDR2 YFSETQ. CDR3 length equals 15 residues. The CDR3 bases are TGCGCCAGCAGCTCAGGACAGGGGAGGAACTATGGCTACACCTTC. It is translated as CASSSGQGRNYGYTF. Combining the CDR3 with reference TRBV5-1 and TRBJ1-2 gives the whole variable domain KAGVTQTPRYLIKTRGQQVTLSCSPISGHRSVSWYQQTPGQGLQFLFEYFSETQRNKGNFPGRFSGRQFSNSRSEMNVSTLELGDSALYLCASSSGQGRNYGYTFGSGTRLTVV.

The chain is built from TRBV7-2 and TRBJ1-2; 9 bases map to TRBD1. This CDR3 spans 15 amino acids. V trimming: 5 bases; J trimming: 2 bases; junction bases outside the gene matches: 6. The germline CDR1 and CDR2 sequences are SGHTA and FQGNSA. DNA for the CDR3: TGTGCCAGCAGCCTGCCGGACAGGGGCAACTATGGCTACACCTTC. Protein sequence: CASSLPDRGNYGYTF.

The V and J genes are TRBV24-1 and TRBJ2-3; 7 nucleotides line up with TRBD2. CDR3 length equals 15 residues. V dropped 3 bases and J dropped 6; count of bases not matched to a gene: 8. Germline CDR1 is KGHDR and CDR2 is SFDVKD. CDR3 nucleotide sequence: TGTGCCACCAGTGATCGGGGGAGGGTCGCGGATACGCAGTATTTT. Translated: CATSDRGRVADTQYF.

The gene calls are TRBV5-1 and TRBJ2-5; the match to TRBD2 covers 8 bases. Germline V gene data show CDR1 as SGHRS and CDR2 as YFSETQ. Unmatched junction bases numbered 9, after V lost 3 bases and J lost 5 bases. This CDR3 is built from 15 residues. The CDR3 nucleotides are TGCGCCAGCAGCTCCTTAGCGGGATCAGTGGAGACCCAGTACTTC. Translation: CASSSLAGSVETQYF. The full variable domain, in which reference TRBV5-1 and TRBJ2-5 provide the parts outside the CDR3, is KAGVTQTPRYLIKTRGQQVTLSCSPISGHRSVSWYQQTPGQGLQFLFEYFSETQRNKGNFPGRFSGRQFSNSRSEMNVSTLELGDSALYLCASSSLAGSVETQYFGPGTRLLVL.

This clonotype was counted ten times or more. The chain joins TRBV7-9 to TRBJ2-3; 10 bases map to TRBD2. CDR1 and CDR2 from the germline V gene are SEHNR and FQNEAQ (reference sequence). Trimming at V came to 4 bases and at J to 3 bases, leaving 4 bases not matched to a gene. This CDR3 is built from 15 residues. Here the CDR3 DNA reads TGTGCCAGCAGCTCTCTAGCGGGGGTTACAGATACGCAGTATTTT. This sequence encodes CASSSLAGVTDTQYF.

This clonotype has a handful of counts. Here the CDR3 DNA reads TGTGCCACCAGTGACCCCCTCGCGGACCTCACAGATACGCAGTATTTT. As protein: CATSDPLADLTDTQYF. The chain joins TRBV24-1 to TRBJ2-3; D is uncertain. The V gene lost 4 bases and the J gene lost 2 bases, with 15 bases spanning the gap. The CDR3 contains 16 residues. Germline V lookup: CDR1 KGHDR, CDR2 SFDVKD.

This clonotype was observed a handful of times. V and J are TRBV11-2 and TRBJ2-1, with D possibly being TRBD2 (6 bases). The ends were cut back, 1 base at V and 8 bases at J, with 12 bases in the middle. The CDR3 is 14 amino acids. The germline gives CDR1 SGHAT, CDR2 FQNNGV. The CDR3 loop is CASSLAGDWDEQFF. DNA for the CDR3: TGTGCCAGCAGCTTAGCGGGGGACTGGGATGAGCAGTTCTTC.

This clonotype was seen more than once but under ten times. The rearrangement joins TRBV5-5 to TRBJ2-6; 8 bases are a match to TRBD1. The J segment lost 0 bases and the V segment lost 4 bases, leaving 3 bases of the junction unmatched. This CDR3 region has 16 residues. Germline V gives CDR1 SGHKS, CDR2 YYEKEE (reference sequence). For the CDR3, the DNA is TGTGCCAGCAGCACGGGACAGGTCTCTGGGGCCAACGTCCTGACTTTC. It encodes CASSTGQVSGANVLTF.